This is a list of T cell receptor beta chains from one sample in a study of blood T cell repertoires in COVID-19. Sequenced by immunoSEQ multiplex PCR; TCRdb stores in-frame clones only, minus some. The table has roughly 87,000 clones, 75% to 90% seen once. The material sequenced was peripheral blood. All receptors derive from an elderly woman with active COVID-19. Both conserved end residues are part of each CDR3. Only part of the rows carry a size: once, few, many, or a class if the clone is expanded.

CDR3aa: CASSAALFPRELFF; v_gene: TRBV4-3; abundance: once; j_gene: TRBJ2-2; len: 14
CDR3aa: CSVEGQGREKLFF; v_gene: TRBV29-1; abundance: -; j_gene: TRBJ1-4; len: 13
CDR3aa: CASSLAVGQAFF; v_gene: TRBV7-2; abundance: -; j_gene: TRBJ1-1; len: 12
CDR3aa: CASSPGGSRTEAFF; v_gene: TRBV7-2; abundance: -; j_gene: TRBJ1-1; len: 14
CDR3aa: CASSMIRYYEQYF; v_gene: TRBV14; abundance: -; j_gene: TRBJ2-7; len: 13
CDR3aa: CASSPERDTDTQYF; v_gene: TRBV18; abundance: once; j_gene: TRBJ2-3; len: 14
CDR3aa: CASSDRRGRDQPQHF; v_gene: TRBV5-5; abundance: -; j_gene: TRBJ1-5; len: 15
CDR3aa: CASKLAGVLKEQYF; v_gene: TRBV7-2; abundance: -; j_gene: TRBJ2-7; len: 14
CDR3aa: CASSPGLHFRLTQYF; v_gene: TRBV28; abundance: -; j_gene: TRBJ2-3; len: 15
CDR3aa: CASSLLLNSGANVLTF; v_gene: TRBV5-1; abundance: -; j_gene: TRBJ2-6; len: 16
CDR3aa: CASKRVGNQPQHF; v_gene: TRBV28; abundance: -; j_gene: TRBJ1-5; len: 13
CDR3aa: CASSLGGRPPGANVLTF; v_gene: TRBV5-4; abundance: -; j_gene: TRBJ2-6; len: 17
CDR3aa: CASSPITLTGGTQYF; v_gene: TRBV3-1/TRBV3-2; abundance: -; j_gene: TRBJ2-3; len: 15
CDR3aa: CASSQVWTGGTYEQYF; v_gene: TRBV4-2; abundance: -; j_gene: TRBJ2-7; len: 16
CDR3aa: CASSLEFRVGYTF; v_gene: TRBV7-2; abundance: -; j_gene: TRBJ1-2; len: 13
CDR3aa: CASSLRGLALYNEQFF; v_gene: TRBV27; abundance: -; j_gene: TRBJ2-1; len: 16
CDR3aa: CASSFQTRALHF; v_gene: TRBV28; abundance: -; j_gene: TRBJ1-6; len: 12
CDR3aa: CASRSPLAITYEQYF; v_gene: TRBV10-1; abundance: -; j_gene: TRBJ2-7; len: 15
CDR3aa: CASSSTTSGYGHEQFF; v_gene: TRBV11-2; abundance: -; j_gene: TRBJ2-1; len: 16
CDR3aa: CASSHPRGEKLFF; v_gene: TRBV21-1; abundance: -; j_gene: TRBJ1-4; len: 13
CDR3aa: CASSHGLAGGPYNEQFF; v_gene: TRBV14; abundance: -; j_gene: TRBJ2-1; len: 17
CDR3aa: CSVSLAGRVGAQYF; v_gene: TRBV29-1; abundance: -; j_gene: TRBJ2-3; len: 14
CDR3aa: CASSFGYGYTF; v_gene: TRBV28; abundance: -; j_gene: TRBJ1-2; len: 11
CDR3aa: CASSSIFYNEQFF; v_gene: TRBV5-1; abundance: -; j_gene: TRBJ2-1; len: 13
CDR3aa: CAIRRDRVVTLDQSEQFF; v_gene: TRBV10-3; abundance: -; j_gene: TRBJ2-1; len: 18
CDR3aa: CASSVGGQNNEQFF; v_gene: TRBV9; abundance: -; j_gene: TRBJ2-1; len: 14
CDR3aa: CASSGGGQGTDTQYF; v_gene: TRBV9; abundance: -; j_gene: TRBJ2-3; len: 15
CDR3aa: CASSVRDISNTF; v_gene: TRBV2; abundance: -; j_gene: TRBJ1-2; len: 12
CDR3aa: CASSPVLSDYGYTF; v_gene: TRBV27; abundance: few; j_gene: TRBJ1-2; len: 14
CDR3aa: CASSQDGRVSTQYF; v_gene: TRBV3-1/TRBV3-2; abundance: -; j_gene: TRBJ2-5; len: 14
CDR3aa: CAISPDTGELFF; v_gene: TRBV10-3; abundance: -; j_gene: TRBJ2-2; len: 12
CDR3aa: CASASVSDTQYF; v_gene: TRBV28; abundance: -; j_gene: TRBJ2-3; len: 12
CDR3aa: CASSIVGLAPSSTDTQYF; v_gene: TRBV19; abundance: -; j_gene: TRBJ2-3; len: 18
CDR3aa: CAISRERNQPQHF; v_gene: TRBV10-3; abundance: once; j_gene: TRBJ1-5; len: 13
CDR3aa: CASTPDRPSSYEQYF; v_gene: TRBV6-6; abundance: -; j_gene: TRBJ2-7; len: 15
CDR3aa: CASSPSGTAYNEQFF; v_gene: TRBV9; abundance: -; j_gene: TRBJ2-1; len: 15
CDR3aa: CASSLPGQGYEQYF; v_gene: TRBV5-1; abundance: -; j_gene: TRBJ2-7; len: 14
CDR3aa: CASSSGRVLSEQFF; v_gene: TRBV11-3; abundance: -; j_gene: TRBJ2-1; len: 14
CDR3aa: CASSPVQETQYF; v_gene: TRBV18; abundance: -; j_gene: TRBJ2-5; len: 12
CDR3aa: CASSLEGNNSPLHF; v_gene: TRBV5-6; abundance: -; j_gene: TRBJ1-6; len: 14
CDR3aa: CATSTGSGADGYTF; v_gene: TRBV15; abundance: -; j_gene: TRBJ1-2; len: 14
CDR3aa: CASSLQGVDGYTF; v_gene: TRBV5-1; abundance: -; j_gene: TRBJ1-2; len: 13
CDR3aa: CSVVPGQGDNEQFF; v_gene: TRBV29-1; abundance: -; j_gene: TRBJ2-1; len: 14
CDR3aa: CASSLTGGRETQYF; v_gene: TRBV28; abundance: -; j_gene: TRBJ2-5; len: 14
CDR3aa: CASSLEPRGGTEAFF; v_gene: TRBV7-2; abundance: -; j_gene: TRBJ1-1; len: 15
CDR3aa: CASNRGIQETQYF; v_gene: TRBV5-8; abundance: -; j_gene: TRBJ2-5; len: 13
CDR3aa: CASLGDRVYNEQFF; v_gene: TRBV28; abundance: -; j_gene: TRBJ2-1; len: 14
CDR3aa: CASSMRGTENTEAFF; v_gene: TRBV19; abundance: -; j_gene: TRBJ1-1; len: 15
CDR3aa: CASSLATGVANEQYF; v_gene: TRBV7-9; abundance: -; j_gene: TRBJ2-7; len: 15
CDR3aa: CSASGAGGWGETQYF; v_gene: TRBV20-1; abundance: few; j_gene: TRBJ2-5; len: 15
CDR3aa: CASSTRGTQRHTEAFF; v_gene: TRBV5-6; abundance: -; j_gene: TRBJ1-1; len: 16
CDR3aa: CASIWTGSDTGELFF; v_gene: TRBV27; abundance: -; j_gene: TRBJ2-2; len: 15
CDR3aa: CASSTTGGAIYGYTF; v_gene: TRBV28; abundance: -; j_gene: TRBJ1-2; len: 15
CDR3aa: CASSEAQRPVGNTIYF; v_gene: TRBV6-1; abundance: -; j_gene: TRBJ1-3; len: 16
CDR3aa: CASSNTTESRGTQYF; v_gene: TRBV7-9; abundance: -; j_gene: TRBJ2-5; len: 15
CDR3aa: CASSSPTSGRDNEQFF; v_gene: TRBV6-7; abundance: once; j_gene: TRBJ2-1; len: 16
CDR3aa: CASSIPGSFNYGYTF; v_gene: TRBV28; abundance: -; j_gene: TRBJ1-2; len: 15
CDR3aa: CSVAHLLLRNEQFF; v_gene: TRBV29-1; abundance: -; j_gene: TRBJ2-1; len: 14